These T cell receptor beta chains were read from a single sample in a study of cytomegalovirus exposure and HLA in healthy donors. The repertoire was sequenced with immunoSEQ multiplex PCR; TCRdb's copy has only in-frame clones and lacks some. The table records some 340,000 clones, 75% to 90% of them present only once. Sequences were obtained from PBMCs. These receptors were obtained from a woman in her twenties or thirties in good health and CMV-seropositive. CDR3s include the opening cysteine and the closing phenylalanine or tryptophan. Fields, in order: D gene, J gene, V gene, clone size, CDR3 protein, CDR3 DNA. D genes are given only for firm matches. Rows may omit the clone size; those that give it use once, few, many or a size class.

NA	TRBJ2-3	TRBV4-3	once	CALRWGADTQYF	TGCGCCCTACGGTGGGGGGCGGATACGCAGTATTTT
TRBD1	TRBJ1-1	TRBV30	NA	CAWTPGGAAEAFF	TGTGCCTGGACGCCAGGGGGCGCGGCTGAAGCTTTCTTT
TRBD2	TRBJ2-7	TRBV7-2	NA	CASSKLSSGNRGEQYF	TGTGCCAGCAGCAAATTATCTAGCGGGAATCGGGGTGAGCAGTACTTC
TRBD1	TRBJ2-7	TRBV28	NA	CASRGAGGAQKYEQYF	TGTGCCAGCAGGGGCGCAGGGGGCGCACAAAAGTACGAGCAGTACTTC
NA	TRBJ2-1	TRBV4-1	NA	CASSRPGGGRVGSNEQFF	TGCGCCAGCAGCCGCCCGGGTGGGGGCCGGGTGGGTTCCAATGAGCAGTTCTTC
NA	TRBJ2-5	TRBV11-2	once	CASSAGTSQETQYF	TGTGCCAGCTCGGCCGGGACTTCCCAAGAGACCCAGTACTTC
NA	TRBJ1-6	TRBV18	NA	CASSPGASSYNSPLHF	TGTGCCAGCTCACCGGGCGCCAGCTCCTATAATTCACCCCTCCACTTT
TRBD2	TRBJ2-1	TRBV19	NA	CASSPRIDREGEQFF	TGTGCCAGTAGTCCCCGCATCGATAGGGAGGGGGAGCAGTTCTTC
TRBD1	TRBJ2-7	TRBV6-5	few	CASMPDRGYEQYF	TGTGCCAGCATGCCGGACAGGGGTTACGAGCAGTACTTC
NA	TRBJ2-6	TRBV7-2	NA	CASSPAPGGANVLTF	TGTGCCAGCAGCCCTGCCCCGGGAGGGGCCAACGTCCTGACTTTC